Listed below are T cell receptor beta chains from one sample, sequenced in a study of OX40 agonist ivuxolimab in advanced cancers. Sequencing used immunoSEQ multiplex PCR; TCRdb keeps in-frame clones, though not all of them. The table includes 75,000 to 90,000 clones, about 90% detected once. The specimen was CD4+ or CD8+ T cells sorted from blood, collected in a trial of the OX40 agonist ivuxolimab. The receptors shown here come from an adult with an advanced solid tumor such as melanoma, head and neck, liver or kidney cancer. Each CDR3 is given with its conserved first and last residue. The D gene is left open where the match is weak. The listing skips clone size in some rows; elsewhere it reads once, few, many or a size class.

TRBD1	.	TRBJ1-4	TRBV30	CAWSRDSATNEKLFF	TGTGCCTGGAGCCGGGACAGCGCAACTAATGAAAAACTGTTTTTT
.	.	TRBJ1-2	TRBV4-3	CASSQDRLEVGTPNYGYTF	TGCGCCAGCAGCCAAGATAGGCTTGAAGTTGGGACACCTAACTATGGCTACACCTTC
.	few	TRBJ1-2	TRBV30	CASMYYGYTF	TGTGCCTCCATGTACTATGGCTACACCTTC
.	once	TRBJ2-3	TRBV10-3	CAISAADTQYF	TGTGCCATCAGTGCAGCAGATACGCAGTATTTT
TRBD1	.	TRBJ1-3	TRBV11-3	CASSPSRDRGNTIYF	TGTGCCAGCAGCCCAAGCCGGGACAGGGGAAACACCATATATTTT
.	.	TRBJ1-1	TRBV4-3	CASSRVWGAGDNTEAFF	TGCGCCAGCAGCCGTGTATGGGGGGCAGGCGATAACACTGAAGCTTTCTTT
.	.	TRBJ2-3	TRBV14	CASSQVLPATDTQYF	TGTGCCAGCAGCCAAGTTTTACCCGCCACAGATACGCAGTATTTT
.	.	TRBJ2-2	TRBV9	CASSLWGGNTGELFF	TGTGCCAGCAGCCTATGGGGAGGGAACACCGGGGAGCTGTTTTTT
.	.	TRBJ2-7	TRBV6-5	CASSYSGVVSYEQYF	TGTGCCAGCAGTTACTCAGGGGTAGTCTCCTACGAGCAGTACTTC
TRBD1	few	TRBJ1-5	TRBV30	CAWSEGQGAQPQHF	TGTGCCTGGAGTGAGGGACAGGGAGCTCAGCCCCAGCATTTT
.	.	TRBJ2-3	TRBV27	CASSPGSEALGTQYF	TGTGCCAGCAGCCCTGGGTCGGAAGCTCTTGGTACGCAGTATTTT
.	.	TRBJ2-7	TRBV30	CAWSAVYPYEQYF	TGTGCCTGGAGTGCCGTTTACCCCTACGAGCAGTACTTC
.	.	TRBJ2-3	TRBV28	CASSLPQGSDTQYF	TGTGCCAGCAGTTTACCTCAGGGATCGGATACGCAGTATTTT
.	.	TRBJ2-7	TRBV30	CAWRSGRSYEQYF	TGTGCCTGGAGATCTGGGCGCTCCTACGAGCAGTACTTC
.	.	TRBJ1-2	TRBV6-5	CASSFGPHGYTF	TGTGCCAGCAGTTTTGGGCCCCATGGCTACACCTTC